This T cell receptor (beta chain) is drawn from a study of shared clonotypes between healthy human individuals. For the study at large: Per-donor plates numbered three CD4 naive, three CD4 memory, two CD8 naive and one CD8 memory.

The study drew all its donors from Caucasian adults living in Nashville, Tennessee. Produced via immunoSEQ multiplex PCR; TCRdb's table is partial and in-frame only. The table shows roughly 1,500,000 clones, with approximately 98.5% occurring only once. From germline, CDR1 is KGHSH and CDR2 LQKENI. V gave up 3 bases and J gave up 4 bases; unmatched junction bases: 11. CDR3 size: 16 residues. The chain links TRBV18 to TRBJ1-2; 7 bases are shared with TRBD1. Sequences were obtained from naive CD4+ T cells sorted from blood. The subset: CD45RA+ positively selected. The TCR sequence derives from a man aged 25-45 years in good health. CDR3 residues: CASSPSLTGISYGYTF. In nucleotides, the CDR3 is TGTGCCAGCTCACCGTCTTTGACAGGGATATCCTATGGCTACACCTTC.